The 16 T cell receptor beta chains reported below all come from one sample, sequenced in a study of lymphopenia after photon versus proton radiotherapy (dated by TCRdb to the late 2010s). Library preparation used the immunoSEQ multiplex PCR assay. TCRdb holds this immuneACCESS table with in-frame rearrangements only. Some clones are missing; in checked studies, unresolved V genes explain under half, and the rest has no known cause. This sample gives fewer than 25,000 clones in total; 75% to 90% of them show up just once. Around 10% of the sample lies in the top ten. Sample: peripheral blood, taken from a patient treated with proton-based radiotherapy. Receptors originate from a man aged 80 or over with esophageal cancer.

The chain recombines TRBV20-1 with TRBJ1-2, with 10 bases fitting TRBD1. With 7 bases clipped from V and 8 bases from J, the junction kept 4 bases outside the gene matches. This CDR3 region has 11 residues. The germline gives CDR1 DFQATT, CDR2 SNEGSKA (reference sequence). The CDR3 DNA sequence: TGCAGTGGACAGGGGGCGGACGGCTACACCTTC. Amino acids: CSGQGADGYTF.

The chain employs TRBV7-9 and TRBJ1-1, with D maybe TRBD1 (5 bases). The ends were cut back, 5 bases at V and 7 bases at J, with 11 bases in the middle. Germline-derived CDR1 and CDR2 are SEHNR and FQNEAQ (reference sequence). This CDR3 spans 12 amino acids. The CDR3 coding sequence is TGTGCCAGCAGCCTAGGGGTACGTGAAGCTTTCTTT. It specifies CASSLGVREAFF.

Only one count was recorded for this clone. The chain's CDR3 is CASSYEARGYGYTF. The CDR3 DNA follows: TGTGCCAGCAGTTACGAAGCCAGGGGCTATGGCTACACCTTC. The rearrangement joins TRBV6-5 to TRBJ1-2, with D possibly being TRBD1 (6 bases). The CDR3 runs 14 residues. The V gene lost 2 bases and the J gene lost 4 bases, with 11 bases spanning the gap. Germline V gene data show CDR1 as MNHEY and CDR2 as SVGAGI.

This rearrangement joins TRBV18 to TRBJ1-3; D is uncertain. This CDR3 has 15 residues. Germline-derived CDR1 and CDR2 are KGHSH and LQKENI. V lost 3 bases to trimming and J lost 1 base, with 10 bases between them. The CDR3: CASSPSLGSGNTIYF. For the CDR3, the DNA is TGTGCCAGCTCACCCTCCTTGGGTTCTGGAAACACCATATATTTT.

V usage is TRBV5-1 and J usage is TRBJ1-1, with TRBD1 matching over 11 bases. With V trimmed by 0 bases and J by 1 base, 5 bases remained unmatched. The CDR3 contains 17 residues. The germline V gene encodes CDR1 SGHRS and CDR2 YFSETQ. The CDR3 bases are TGCGCCAGCAGCTTGGGGACAGGGGGCCAGCGGAACACTGAAGCTTTCTTT. It codes for CASSLGTGGQRNTEAFF.

The chain uses TRBV7-8 and TRBJ1-1, with 7 bases identical to TRBD1. V lost 5 bases and J lost 7; bases outside the gene matches: 7. The CDR3 loop spans 13 amino acids. Germline V gene lookup returns CDR1 SGHVS and CDR2 FQNEAQ. The CDR3 DNA sequence: TGTGCCAGCAGCCCTAACAGGGGTCTTGAAGCTTTCTTT. Protein sequence: CASSPNRGLEAFF.

This clone showed up just once. Relative to the germline gene, one junction end is altered; a read error may explain this. The V gene is TRBV11-2, the J gene TRBJ2-7, with a possible D match to TRBD1 (6 bases). Per the germline V gene, CDR1 is SGHAT and CDR2 is FQNNGV. The CDR3 extends over 16 amino acids. In DNA, the CDR3 is TGCGCCAGCAGCCCCTTAATGGACAGAGCGTACTACGAGCAGTACTTC. Translation gives CASSPLMDRAYYEQYF.

The chain employs TRBV19 and TRBJ1-1; 8 bases align to TRBD1. Germline V gives CDR1 LNHDA, CDR2 SQIVND (reference sequence). The CDR3 runs to 13 residues. With V trimmed by 9 bases and J by 2 bases, 5 bases remained unmatched. The CDR3 loop is CASRDRINTEAFF. Here the CDR3 DNA reads TGTGCCAGCCGGGACAGGATAAACACTGAAGCTTTCTTT.

About this clone itself: Possible read error: a much larger clone is one base away. The chain is built from TRBV19 and TRBJ1-2, with 9 nucleotides matching TRBD1. CDR3 length: 14 residues. CDR1 and CDR2 from the germline V gene are LNHDA and SQIVND (reference sequence). The DNA for the CDR3 is TGTGCCAGTAGGGACAGGGGCGATATTTATGACTACACCTTC. This gives the protein CASRDRGDIYDYTF.

This clone was seen more than once but under ten times. This rearrangement joins TRBV18 to TRBJ2-7; D is uncertain. The germline V gene encodes CDR1 KGHSH and CDR2 LQKENI. V lost 1 base and J 1 base, leaving 11 bases between the germline ends. The CDR3 totals 15 residues. In DNA, the CDR3 is TGTGCCAGCTCACCACTGAGTTTATTTTCCTACGAGCAGTACTTC. Translation gives CASSPLSLFSYEQYF.

This sequence joins TRBV2 and TRBJ2-1; TRBD1 matches 11 bases. This CDR3 comprises 15 residues. Germline loops: CDR1 SNHLY, CDR2 FYNNEI. V dropped 6 bases and J dropped 3; count of bases not matched to a gene: 4. This CDR3 is CASRPGTGGYNEQFF. CDR3 nucleotide sequence: TGTGCCAGCAGGCCCGGGACAGGGGGCTACAATGAGCAGTTCTTC.

The rearrangement links TRBV7-2 to TRBJ1-1; no clear D. This CDR3 is 14 amino acids long. Germline lookup yields CDR1 SGHTA and CDR2 FQGNSA. V dropped 2 bases and J dropped 4 bases, with 11 bases sitting between them. As DNA, the CDR3 is TGTGCCAGCAGCTTAAGACGGGGTAGCACTGAAGCTTTCTTT. Its protein product is CASSLRRGSTEAFF.

This chain joins TRBV4-2 and TRBJ1-4; 11 positions agree with TRBD1. V gave up 2 bases and J gave up 1 base; unmatched junction bases: 6. CDR1 LGHNA and CDR2 YNFKEQ come from the germline V gene. CDR3 length: 18 amino acids. The CDR3 spells CASSQRTGGLITNEKLFF. CDR3 in DNA: TGTGCCAGCAGCCAAAGGACAGGGGGCCTGATAACTAATGAAAAACTGTTTTTT.

V and J are TRBV4-2 and TRBJ2-2; TRBD2 matches at 10 bases. The CDR3 extends over 16 amino acids. V trimming: 2 bases; J trimming: 7 bases; junction bases outside the gene matches: 7. Germline-derived CDR1 and CDR2 are LGHNA and YNFKEQ. The CDR3, as DNA: TGTGCCAGCAGCCAATTCGGACTAGCGGTGAACGGGGAGCTGTTTTTT. Its translation: CASSQFGLAVNGELFF.

This sequence joins TRBV10-3 and TRBJ2-7; TRBD1 aligns across 8 bases. The V segment lost 7 bases and the J segment 2 bases; nucleotides outside the gene matches: 7. Germline V gene data show CDR1 as ENHRY and CDR2 as SYGVKD. The CDR3 runs 14 residues. This CDR3 is CAINPGQVPYEQYF. In DNA form, the CDR3 reads TGTGCCATCAACCCGGGACAGGTGCCCTACGAGCAGTACTTC.

The chain carries TRBV7-6 and TRBJ1-2; D might be TRBD1 (5 bases). The V gene lost 5 bases and the J gene lost 3 bases, with 16 bases spanning the gap. The germline CDR1 and CDR2 sequences are SGHVS and FNYEAQ. This CDR3 contains 15 residues. The CDR3 DNA is TGTGCCAGCAGCCCATTAGGGGTGACATACTATGGCTACACCTTC. Protein: CASSPLGVTYYGYTF.